This note documents a single TCR beta chain sequence. It lacks a known antigen. The data were taken from a study of T cells expressing NK-cell markers (dated by TCRdb to about 2020). Regarding the complete study: Several donors provided sorted CD3+CD56+NKG2C+, CD3+CD56+NKG2C- and CD3+CD56-NKG2C+ T-cell subsets, whose TCR beta-chain repertoires were profiled. Among the eight sequenced donors, seven were HCMV-seropositive and one was HCMV-seronegative. The eight sequenced donors were randomly selected healthy volunteers, three men and five women. The libraries were sequenced on Illumina HiSeq 2000/2500, MiSeq or NextSeq, producing 2 x 150 bp reads.

General findings and caveats noted by the study authors: Those dominant clonotypes were again the most abundant among CD3+CD56-NKG2C+ cells in a handful of donors, at roughly 28.3-65%. It remained unclear whether the expanded NKG2C-expressing T cell clones were specific for HCMV antigens. For about 6 donors, the dominant CD3+CD56+NKG2C+ clonotypes were among the top 10 CD8+ clonotypes and accounted for roughly 1.0-7.5% of CD8+ T cells.

This sample was sequenced with an Illumina HiSeq 2000. TCR beta cDNA libraries were made by 5'RACE template switching that added a universal primer site and unique molecular identifiers. cDNA synthesis was primed from the TCR beta constant segment and was followed by two successive PCR amplification steps. In the source study's methods: MIGEC handled demultiplexing of the reads and grouping by UMI, while MiTCR was used to assemble and quantify clonotypes. Only TCR cDNA sequences supported by at least two reads were kept to exclude erroneous sequences. Downstream repertoire analysis used the tcR package, and clonotypes were matched across fractions by CDR3 nucleotide sequence plus V segment. VDJmatch was used to annotate antigen specificity against VDJdb, with one amino acid substitution in CDR3 allowed. With the reads reprocessed by TCRdb, a single entry stands for each CDR3 protein sequence and no DNA is reported. TCRdb, rather than the study authors, made the V and J calls. The table held for this sample gives some 450,000 distinct CDR3 sequences. The ten largest clones represent under 7.5% of the sample.

To determine HCMV serostatus, a commercial ELISA kit was used to detect HCMV-specific IgG in serum. Ficoll density gradient centrifugation was used to isolate peripheral blood mononuclear cells from blood. The receptor was isolated from a woman between 18 and 70 years old in good health. Sequenced input: blood T cells: a sorted CD56 or NKG2C T cell subset, CD4+ or CD8+ T cells, or bulk PBMC T cells (not recorded which).

This receptor has the CDR3 CASSQGGGLGLEQYF. The chain links TRBV3-1 with TRBJ2-7; with no DNA, the TCRdb D assignment of TRBD1 cannot be verified. CDR1 and CDR2 are read off the germline V gene (reference sequence) as LGHDT and YNNKEL. The CDR3 runs 15 residues from the cysteine to the phenylalanine. No DNA sequence was recorded.